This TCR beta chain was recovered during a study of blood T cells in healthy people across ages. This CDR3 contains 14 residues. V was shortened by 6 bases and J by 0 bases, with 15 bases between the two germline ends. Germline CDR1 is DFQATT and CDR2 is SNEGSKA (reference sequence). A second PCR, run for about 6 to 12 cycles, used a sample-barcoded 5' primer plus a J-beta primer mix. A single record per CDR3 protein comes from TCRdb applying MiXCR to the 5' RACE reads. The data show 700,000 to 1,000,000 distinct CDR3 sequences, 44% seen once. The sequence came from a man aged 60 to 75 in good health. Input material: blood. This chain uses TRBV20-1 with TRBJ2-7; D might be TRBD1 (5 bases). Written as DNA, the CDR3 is TGCAGTGCAAGCAGGGCCCTAAACTCCTACGAGCAGTACTTC. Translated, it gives CSASRALNSYEQYF.